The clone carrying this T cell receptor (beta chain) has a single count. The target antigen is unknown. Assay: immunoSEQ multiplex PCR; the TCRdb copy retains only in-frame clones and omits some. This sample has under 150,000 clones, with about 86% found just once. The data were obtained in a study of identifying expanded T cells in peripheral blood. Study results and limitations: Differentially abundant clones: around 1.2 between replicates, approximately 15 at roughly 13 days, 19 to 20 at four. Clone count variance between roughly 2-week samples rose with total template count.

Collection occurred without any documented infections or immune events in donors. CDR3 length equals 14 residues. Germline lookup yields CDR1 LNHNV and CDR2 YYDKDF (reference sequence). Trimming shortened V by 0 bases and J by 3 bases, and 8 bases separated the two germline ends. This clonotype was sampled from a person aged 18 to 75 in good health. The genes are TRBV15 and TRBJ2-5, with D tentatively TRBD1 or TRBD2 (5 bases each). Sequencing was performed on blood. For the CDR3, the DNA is TGTGCCACCAGCAGAGATCTGGGGGAAGAGACCCAGTACTTC. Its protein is CATSRDLGEETQYF.